These 15 T cell receptor beta chains originate from one sample sequenced in a study of T cell repertoires in cytomegalovirus infection. MiXCR was run by TCRdb on the reads, yielding one entry per CDR3 protein. The data show some 160,000 distinct CDR3 sequences, 17% seen once. Source material: CD8+ T cells from PBMCs. These receptors originate from a human donor in good health (CMV status not recorded). Some clones in this sample may be carry-over from other donors' samples.

This clonotype was detected only a few times. The gene calls are TRBV4-3 and TRBJ2-1; TRBD2 matches at 9 bases. Germline values: CDR1 LGHNA, CDR2 YSLEER. The CDR3 has 15 residues. J lost 8 bases, V lost 1 base, and 6 bases had no gene match. CDR3 protein: CASSQVAGGRYEQFF. The CDR3 DNA follows: TGCGCCAGCAGCCAAGTCGCGGGAGGGAGGTATGAGCAGTTCTTC.

V and J are TRBV9 and TRBJ2-1; tentative D call: TRBD2 (7 bases). The ends were cut back, 4 bases at V and 8 bases at J, with 25 bases in the middle. CDR3 size: 17 residues. Germline V lookup: CDR1 SGDLS, CDR2 YYNGEE. CDR3 coding DNA: TGTGCCAGCAGCCCACAGGGAAGGGGGAGGGCCTTGGATGAGCAGTTCTTC. This encodes CASSPQGRGRALDEQFF.

The sample holds a few counts of this clonotype. This chain joins TRBV28 and TRBJ2-7; 9 bases are shared with TRBD2. CDR1 is MDHEN, CDR2 SYDVKM, per germline. V shed 7 bases and J 4 bases; nucleotides not matched to a gene: 11. The length of the CDR3 is 15 residues. CDR3 DNA: TGTGCCAGCACCTCCCGGGTAGCGGGAGATTACGAGCAGTACTTC. Translated, it gives CASTSRVAGDYEQYF. Drawing the rest from reference TRBV28 and TRBJ2-7, the complete variable domain is DVKVTQSSRYLVKRTGEKVFLECVQDMDHENMFWYRQDPGLGLRLIYFSYDVKMKEKGDIPEGYSVSREKKERFSLILESASTNQTSMYLCASTSRVAGDYEQYFGPGTRLTVT.

The chain recombines TRBV7-6 with TRBJ2-2, with D maybe TRBD2 (5 bases). The CDR3 covers 14 residues. CDR1 SGHVS and CDR2 FNYEAQ come from the germline V gene. Between the trimmed V and J ends, which lost 5 bases and 3 bases, there was a span of 10 bases. CDR3 coding DNA: TGTGCCAGCAGCCCGGGATTTGACACCGGGGAGCTGTTTTTT. It specifies CASSPGFDTGELFF.

CDR3 residues: CASSFSDGNEQFF. CDR3 coding DNA: TGTGCCAGCAGTTTCTCGGACGGCAATGAGCAGTTCTTC. The chain carries TRBV6-2 or TRBV6-3 and TRBJ2-1; D uncertain. The length of the CDR3 is 13 residues. V was shortened by 4 bases and J by 6 bases, with 10 bases between the two germline ends. The germline V gene encodes CDR1 MNHEY and CDR2 SVGEGT.

This clonotype was found a few times. The V gene is TRBV27, the J gene TRBJ2-1, with D unclear. This CDR3 contains 11 residues. The V gene lost 5 bases and the J gene lost 10 bases, with 9 bases spanning the gap. Germline V gene data show CDR1 as MNHEY and CDR2 as SMNVEV (reference sequence). Written as DNA, the CDR3 is TGTGCCAGCAGTACCCTCGGGGAGCAGTTCTTC. Translating it yields CASSTLGEQFF.

This clonotype was seen ten or more times. The chain recombines TRBV7-2 with TRBJ2-3; a possible D gene is TRBD1 (6 bases). Trimming stripped 5 bases from V and 2 bases from J, with 14 bases between. This CDR3 is built from 15 residues. In germline, CDR1 is SGHTA, CDR2 FQGNSA. CDR3 DNA sequence: TGTGCCAGCAGCCCCGGGACAACCTTCACAGATACGCAGTATTTT. It codes for CASSPGTTFTDTQYF. Supplemented by reference TRBV7-2 and TRBJ2-3, the full variable domain reads GAGVSQSPSNKVTEKGKDVELRCDPISGHTALYWYRQSLGQGLEFLIYFQGNSAPDKSGLPSDRFSAERTGGSVSTLTIQRTQQEDSAVYLCASSPGTTFTDTQYFGPGTRLTVL.

The chain recombines TRBV6-1 with TRBJ1-1, with 9 bases that match TRBD1. Germline values: CDR1 MNHNS, CDR2 SASEGT. This CDR3 is built from 15 residues. V lost 5 bases, J lost 7 bases, and 11 bases stayed unmatched. CDR3 bases: TGTGCCAGCAGTACCCACGCCACAGGGGGCGGTGAAGCTTTCTTT. Its translation: CASSTHATGGGEAFF.

As for this clonotype: Since a much larger clone is just one base distant, this may be a read error. The chain is built from TRBV7-2 and TRBJ2-6; D perhaps matches TRBD1 (5 bases). CDR3 size: 16 residues. Germline lookup yields CDR1 SGHTA and CDR2 FQGNSA. CDR3 coding DNA: TGTGCCAGCAGCACCATACAGAGCTCTGGGGCCAACGGCCTGACTTTC. It is translated as CASSTIQSSGANGLTF.

V is TRBV29-1 and J is TRBJ2-5; a weak D match, TRBD1 (5 bases). Trimming removed 5 bases at V and 5 bases at J, with 15 bases between. Germline CDR1 is SQVTM and CDR2 is ANQGSEA. The CDR3 has 13 residues. CDR3 DNA sequence: TGCAGCGTTTTCGGTTGGCCAGGGGAGACCCAGTACTTC. Protein sequence: CSVFGWPGETQYF.

This clonotype was found once. The J gene is TRBJ2-5, the V gene TRBV7-4, with D unresolved. CDR1 and CDR2 from the germline V gene are SGHVT and SQSDAQ. V shed 3 bases and J shed 10 bases, with 12 bases lying between them. The length of the CDR3 is 12 residues. The CDR3 reads CASSFNPPDQYF. As DNA, the CDR3 is TGTGCCAGCAGCTTCAACCCGCCGGACCAGTACTTC.

A few counts support this clonotype. Here the CDR3 reads CASSFSPADSVTLSSYNEQFF. The CDR3 DNA follows: TGTGCCAGCAGCTTTTCCCCCGCGGACAGCGTAACCCTGAGCTCCTACAATGAGCAGTTCTTC. J is TRBJ2-1 and V is TRBV5-6, with D maybe TRBD1 (6 bases). The V end lost 2 bases, the J end lost 0 bases, and 27 bases lay between the germline ends. Germline lookup yields CDR1 SGHDT and CDR2 YYEEEE. The CDR3 length is 21 residues.

The rearrangement uses TRBV20-1 and TRBJ1-2; TRBD1 agrees at 7 bases. Germline V lookup: CDR1 DFQATT, CDR2 SNEGSKA (reference sequence). The junction had 7 bases not matched to a gene; V was cut back by 5 bases and J by 7 bases. This CDR3 region has 12 residues. In nucleotides, the CDR3 is TGCAGTGCTGGACAGGCTGTGGGTGGCTACACCTTC. Encoded protein: CSAGQAVGGYTF.

The gene calls are TRBV6-6 and TRBJ2-4, with a weak D call TRBD2 (5 bases). The CDR3 loop spans 17 amino acids. V lost 2 bases, J lost 6 bases, and 20 bases lay in between. CDR1 is MNHNY and CDR2 is SVGAGI in the germline V gene (reference sequence). The CDR3: CASSYLDPSRRGNIQYF. The CDR3 DNA is TGTGCCAGCAGTTACCTCGACCCTTCCCGTCGGGGAAACATTCAGTACTTC.

A few counts support this clonotype. The chain joins TRBV6-5 to TRBJ1-1; possibly TRBD1 for D (6 bases). CDR3 size: 15 residues. CDR1 is MNHEY and CDR2 is SVGAGI in the germline V gene. Trimming pared 5 bases from V and 7 bases from J, leaving 20 bases between. CDR3 in amino acids: CASSRTGTPVSEAFF. The CDR3 region has the DNA TGTGCCAGCAGTAGAACAGGGACGCCGGTTAGTGAAGCTTTCTTT.